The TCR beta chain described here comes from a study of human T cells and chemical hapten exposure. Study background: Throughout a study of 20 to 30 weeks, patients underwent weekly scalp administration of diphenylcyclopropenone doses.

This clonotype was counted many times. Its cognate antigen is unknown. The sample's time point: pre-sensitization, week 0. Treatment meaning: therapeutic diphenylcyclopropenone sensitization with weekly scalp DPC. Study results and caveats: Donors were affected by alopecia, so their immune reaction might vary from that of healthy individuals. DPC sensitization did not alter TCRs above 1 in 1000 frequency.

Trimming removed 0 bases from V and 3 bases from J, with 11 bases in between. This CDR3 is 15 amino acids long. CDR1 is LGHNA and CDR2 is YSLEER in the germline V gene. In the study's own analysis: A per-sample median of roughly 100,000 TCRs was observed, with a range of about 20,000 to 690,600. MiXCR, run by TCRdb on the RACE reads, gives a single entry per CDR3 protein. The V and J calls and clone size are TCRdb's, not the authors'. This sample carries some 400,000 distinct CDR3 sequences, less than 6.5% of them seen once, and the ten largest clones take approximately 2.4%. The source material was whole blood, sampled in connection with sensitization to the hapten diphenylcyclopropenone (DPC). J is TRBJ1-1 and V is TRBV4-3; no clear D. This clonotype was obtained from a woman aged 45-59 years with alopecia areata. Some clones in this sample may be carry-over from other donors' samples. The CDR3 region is CASSQDASGDTEAFF. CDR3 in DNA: TGCGCCAGCAGCCAAGACGCATCAGGCGACACTGAAGCTTTCTTT.